These 27 T cell receptor beta chains share one sample of origin, sequenced in a study of cytomegalovirus exposure and HLA in healthy donors. The PCR had 60 Vbeta and 13 Jbeta primers. TCRdb's table, derived via immunoSEQ multiplex PCR, lists solely in-frame clones and lacks some. The sample lists about 180,000 clones, 76% occurring once. Sequencing was performed on PBMCs. The origin of the receptors is a man aged 18 to 35 in good health and CMV-seronegative.

This clone was detected once. CDR3: CASSFGGDTEAFF. CDR3 nucleotides: TGCGCCAGCAGCTTCGGAGGGGACACTGAAGCTTTCTTT. This chain joins TRBV5-1 and TRBJ1-1, with D possibly TRBD1 on 5 matching bases. Trimming removed 2 bases at V and 3 bases at J, with 8 bases between. CDR1 is SGHRS, CDR2 YFSETQ, per germline. This CDR3 spans 13 amino acids. Drawing the rest from reference TRBV5-1 and TRBJ1-1, the complete variable domain is KAGVTQTPRYLIKTRGQQVTLSCSPISGHRSVSWYQQTPGQGLQFLFEYFSETQRNKGNFPGRFSGRQFSNSRSEMNVSTLELGDSALYLCASSFGGDTEAFFGQGTRLTVV.

The V call is TRBV27, the J call TRBJ2-3, with TRBD2 as a possible D gene (7 bases). The V and J ends lost 2 bases and 0 bases respectively, with 9 bases between them. Per the germline V gene, CDR1 is MNHEY and CDR2 is SMNVEV (reference sequence). The CDR3 runs to 15 residues. The CDR3 region is CASSLAGASTDTQYF. Here the CDR3 DNA reads TGTGCCAGCAGTTTAGCGGGGGCCAGCACAGATACGCAGTATTTT.

This sequence joins TRBV28 and TRBJ1-1, with no clear D. Germline loops: CDR1 MDHEN, CDR2 SYDVKM. This CDR3 region has 11 residues. Trimming pared 4 bases from V and 14 bases from J, leaving 14 bases between. The CDR3 loop is CASSSHLSSFF. CDR3 bases: TGTGCCAGCAGTTCCCACCTATCTTCCTTCTTT.

This chain links TRBV10-1 with TRBJ2-2; weak D call: TRBD1 (6 bases). V shed 6 bases and J shed 7 bases, with 12 bases lying between them. In germline, CDR1 is WNHNN, CDR2 SYGVQD (reference sequence). The CDR3 covers 13 residues. CDR3 DNA sequence: TGCGCCAGCAGGGCCCAGGGGATCGGGGAGCTGTTTTTT. As protein: CASRAQGIGELFF.

The V gene is TRBV19, the J gene TRBJ1-1, with 7 bases matching TRBD1. The ends lost 3 bases at V and 8 bases at J; junction bases unmatched: 12. This CDR3 has 15 residues. Germline CDR1 reads LNHDA; CDR2 reads SQIVND (reference sequence). CDR3: CASSIYGQEYPEAFF. As DNA, the CDR3 is TGTGCCAGTAGTATCTATGGACAGGAGTATCCAGAAGCTTTCTTT.

The chain joins TRBV5-1 to TRBJ2-7, with 10 nucleotides matching TRBD1. Losses at the gene ends were 4 bases for V and 4 bases for J; bases not matched to a gene: 8. The CDR3 is 15 residues long. Germline V gene lookup returns CDR1 SGHRS and CDR2 YFSETQ. The CDR3 loop reads CASSPKTGGRYEQYF. The CDR3 DNA reads TGCGCCAGCAGCCCCAAGACAGGGGGCAGGTACGAGCAGTACTTC.

This rearrangement joins TRBV13 to TRBJ2-3; 11 nucleotides align to TRBD2. Trimming cost V 3 bases and J 0 bases; bases outside gene matches: 5. Germline V gene data show CDR1 as PRHDT and CDR2 as FYEKMQ (reference sequence). The CDR3 sequence is 17 residues long. For the CDR3, the DNA is TGTGCCAGCAGCTTGATAGCGGGGGGGCGAAGCACAGATACGCAGTATTTT. Protein sequence: CASSLIAGGRSTDTQYF.

This clone was observed a handful of times. The chain couples TRBV5-6 to TRBJ1-1; D may be TRBD1 (5 bases). Germline CDR1 SGHDT, CDR2 YYEEEE. The CDR3 totals 13 residues. The germline V and J ends were trimmed by 1 base and 11 bases, with 15 bases remaining between them. CDR3 sequence reads: CASSLMGRGVAFF. The CDR3 bases are TGTGCCAGCAGCTTGATGGGGCGGGGGGTCGCTTTCTTT.

The rearrangement uses TRBV21-1 and TRBJ1-2. TRBV21-1 is an annotated pseudogene. This CDR3 is built from 10 residues. The chain's CDR3 is CASSKGEQTF. Written as DNA, the CDR3 is TGTGCCAGCAGCAAAGGTGAGCAAACCTTC.

The chain carries TRBV27 and TRBJ2-7; 8 nucleotides agree with TRBD2. J gave up 3 bases and V 6 bases, and 13 bases lay outside the gene matches. This CDR3 is built from 16 residues. Germline-derived CDR1 and CDR2 are MNHEY and SMNVEV (reference sequence). Here the CDR3 DNA reads TGTGCCAGCAGCCATTCCCAAGCGGGGGAGGGCTACGAGCAGTACTTC. Translation: CASSHSQAGEGYEQYF.

V gene TRBV7-6 combines with J gene TRBJ2-5; the match to TRBD2 covers 7 bases. The CDR3 runs to 15 residues. The germline V gene has CDR1 SGHVS and CDR2 FNYEAQ. V dropped 0 bases and J dropped 5; count of bases not matched to a gene: 6. CDR3 region: CASSLAPGRVETQYF. Written as DNA, the CDR3 is TGTGCCAGCAGCTTAGCACCGGGGAGGGTGGAGACCCAGTACTTC.

The CDR3 DNA follows: TGTGCCAGCAGCTTCACGCTGGCCAGTGGAGATACGCAGTATTTT. The encoded protein is CASSFTLASGDTQYF. V gene TRBV7-2 combines with J gene TRBJ2-3; D is ambiguous. From germline, CDR1 is SGHTA and CDR2 FQGNSA. The CDR3 loop spans 15 amino acids. The V end was cut by 3 bases, the J end by 5 bases, with 15 bases between.

The chain carries TRBV30 and TRBJ2-7; 7 nucleotides match TRBD1. The trim removed 2 bases at V and 0 bases at J, leaving 4 bases unmatched. Per germline, CDR1 GTSNPN and CDR2 SVGIG (reference sequence). The CDR3 totals 14 residues. The CDR3 DNA reads as TGTGCCTGGAGTAGGGGGCGAGGCTCCTACGAGCAGTACTTC. Amino acids: CAWSRGRGSYEQYF.

J is TRBJ2-3 and V is TRBV7-2, with 12 bases identical to TRBD2. The V gene's germline CDR1 is SGHTA and CDR2 FQGNSA. J gave up 3 bases and V 5 bases, and 6 bases lay outside the gene matches. The CDR3 has 16 amino acids. CDR3 protein: CASSPSGGGGTDTQYF. In DNA, the CDR3 is TGTGCCAGCAGCCCTAGCGGGGGGGGAGGGACAGATACGCAGTATTTT.

This sequence joins TRBV30 and TRBJ1-1, with unresolved D. V lost 0 bases to trimming and J lost 5 bases, with 7 bases between them. Germline V gives CDR1 GTSNPN, CDR2 SVGIG (reference sequence). The CDR3 has 12 residues. In nucleotides, the CDR3 is TGTGCCTGGAGTGTCCCCGGGACTGAAGCTTTCTTT. It translates to CAWSVPGTEAFF.

The rearrangement links TRBV6-5 to TRBJ1-6; TRBD1 might be the D (5 bases). Deletions cut 2 bases from V and 10 bases from J, with 12 bases between. CDR3 length: 14 amino acids. The germline gives CDR1 MNHEY, CDR2 SVGAGI. CDR3 bases: TGTGCCAGCAGTTACGCTGGGGCAGACTCACCCCTCCACTTT. Translating gives CASSYAGADSPLHF.

The V gene is TRBV11-2, the J gene TRBJ2-1; D tentatively reads TRBD1 or TRBD2 (5 bases each). Trimming cost V 5 bases and J 6 bases, with 14 bases left between them. From germline, CDR1 is SGHAT and CDR2 FQNNGV. The length of the CDR3 is 14 residues. CDR3 coding DNA: TGTGCCAGCAGCCTAGCAGGGCCAGGCAATGAGCAGTTCTTC. It is translated as CASSLAGPGNEQFF.

The rearrangement links TRBV7-8 to TRBJ2-3; the D gene is possibly TRBD2 (6 bases). Germline V gene data show CDR1 as SGHVS and CDR2 as FQNEAQ. Trimming took off 5 bases at V and 1 base at J, with 25 bases between the two ends. The CDR3 contains 19 residues. CDR3: CASSLYPGDRGPRTDTQYF. The CDR3 bases are TGTGCCAGCAGCCTATACCCGGGAGACCGCGGGCCACGCACAGATACGCAGTATTTT. Supplemented by reference TRBV7-8 and TRBJ2-3, the full variable domain reads GAGVSQSPRYKVAKRGQDVALRCDPISGHVSLFWYQQALGQGPEFLTYFQNEAQLDKSGLPSDRFFAERPEGSVSTLKIQRTQQEDSAVYLCASSLYPGDRGPRTDTQYFGPGTRLTVL.

This clone was found once. The rearrangement uses TRBV9 and TRBJ1-6; a possible D gene is TRBD1 (6 bases). CDR1 and CDR2 from the germline V gene are SGDLS and YYNGEE. The CDR3 covers 14 residues. Trimming took off 0 bases at V and 8 bases at J, with 9 bases between the two ends. The CDR3 reads CASSVGTADSPLHF. CDR3 nucleotide sequence: TGTGCCAGCAGCGTAGGGACAGCCGATTCACCCCTCCACTTT.

This clone was counted a single time. The rearrangement uses TRBV2 and TRBJ2-5, with D maybe TRBD1 (6 bases). The J call is doubtful: the DNA matches TRBJ2-7 better. Germline loops: CDR1 SNHLY, CDR2 FYNNEI. CDR3 length: 13 residues. Written as DNA, the CDR3 is TGTGCCAGCAGTGAGAGGCAGGGGCGCGAGCAGTACTTC. Residues: CASSERQGREQYF.

The J gene is TRBJ2-3, the V gene TRBV4-2; D gene uncertain. Germline V lookup: CDR1 LGHNA, CDR2 YNFKEQ. The CDR3 sequence is 16 residues long. Trimming took 0 bases from V and 1 from J, leaving 11 bases between them. CDR3 region: CASSQDRGVGTDTQYF. The CDR3 coding sequence is TGTGCCAGCAGCCAAGACCGCGGAGTTGGCACAGATACGCAGTATTTT.

The chain uses TRBV5-1 and TRBJ2-7; the match to TRBD1 covers 11 bases. Unmatched junction bases numbered 5, after V lost 3 bases and J lost 6 bases. This CDR3 spans 14 amino acids. Germline CDR1 and CDR2: SGHRS and YFSETQ. CDR3 DNA: TGCGCCAGCAGCTCCCGGACAGGGGGCCTCGAGCAGTACTTC. Translation gives CASSSRTGGLEQYF.

This clone was observed a handful of times. This chain links TRBV5-1 with TRBJ2-5, with 9 bases aligning to TRBD2. CDR3 length: 14 amino acids. CDR1 SGHRS and CDR2 YFSETQ come from the germline V gene. V trimming: 2 bases; J trimming: 4 bases; junction bases outside the gene matches: 3. The CDR3 DNA follows: TGCGCCAGCAGCTTTAGCGGGAGTGGAGAGACCCAGTACTTC. Protein sequence: CASSFSGSGETQYF.

The V call is TRBV7-9, the J call TRBJ2-1; D call uncertain. Trimming cost V 6 bases and J 4 bases, with 10 bases left between them. CDR1 and CDR2 (germline): SEHNR, FQNEAQ (reference sequence). The CDR3 is made up of 13 amino acids. The CDR3 loop reads CASSSTQYNEQFF. The CDR3 region has the DNA TGTGCCAGCAGTTCGACACAATACAATGAGCAGTTCTTC.

The chain links TRBV28 to TRBJ1-1; D is perhaps TRBD1 (5 bases). Germline-derived CDR1 and CDR2 are MDHEN and SYDVKM. The CDR3 spans 12 residues. V gave up 5 bases and J gave up 11 bases, with 15 bases separating them. The CDR3 is CASSMSGGKAFF. The CDR3 DNA follows: TGTGCCAGCAGTATGAGCGGGGGGAAGGCTTTCTTT.

V usage is TRBV7-3 and J usage is TRBJ2-3, with 9 bases fitting TRBD2. The germline V gene encodes CDR1 SGHTA and CDR2 FQGTGA. The CDR3 consists of 19 residues. The trim removed 0 bases at V and 4 bases at J, leaving 14 bases unmatched. Here the CDR3 DNA reads TGTGCCAGCAGCTTAACCAGGTCTAGCGGGATTGTCAACGCAGATACGCAGTATTTT. Translated: CASSLTRSSGIVNADTQYF.

This chain joins TRBV9 and TRBJ2-6; no definite D call. The CDR3 extends over 16 amino acids. V lost 0 bases and J 0 bases, leaving 7 bases between the germline ends. Germline V gives CDR1 SGDLS, CDR2 YYNGEE. The CDR3 DNA reads as TGTGCCAGCAGCGTAGGAACAGCCTCTGGGGCCAACGTCCTGACTTTC. This sequence encodes CASSVGTASGANVLTF.